The T cell receptor (beta chain) described here comes from a study of T cell responses to AZD1222 COVID-19 vaccine. The method was immunoSEQ multiplex PCR; TCRdb's version includes in-frame clones alone and lacks a portion of them. The sample lists 90,000 to 120,000 clones; approximately 90% were seen once. Germline V lookup: CDR1 WNHNN, CDR2 SYGVQD (reference sequence). Trimming took 0 bases from V and 1 from J, leaving 9 bases between them. The CDR3 covers 16 residues. The sequences come from peripheral blood, collected on day 0 of MenACWY control vaccination. This clonotype was obtained from an adult in good health. The V and J genes are TRBV10-1 and TRBJ2-2; D possibly corresponds to TRBD2 (6 bases). DNA for the CDR3: TGCGCCAGCAGTGAGTCAGTAGCGGAGAACACCGGGGAGCTGTTTTTT. Translated, it gives CASSESVAENTGELFF.